This entry lists 2 T cell receptor beta chains sequenced from one sample in a study of blood T cell repertoires in COVID-19. Profiling relied on immunoSEQ multiplex PCR, and the TCRdb table lists in-frame clones only, not all of them. The sample has about 50,000 clones; around 81% are singletons. Sequenced sample: peripheral blood. The receptors stem from a woman of 80 years or more with COVID-19, enrolled during active disease.

This clone was counted only a few times. The rearrangement joins TRBV7-3 to TRBJ2-5; 9 nucleotides agree with TRBD1. Germline lookup yields CDR1 SGHTA and CDR2 FQGTGA. The CDR3 spans 15 residues. After removal of 2 bases from V and 3 bases from J, the junction contained 4 bases not matched to a gene. CDR3 nucleotides: TGTGCCAGCAGCTTAGGGACAGGGACAAAAGAGACCCAGTACTTC. It yields the protein CASSLGTGTKETQYF.

The CDR3 DNA sequence: TGTGCCAGCAGCCAGCCCAACGGGAACCCCTCCTACAATGAGCAGTTCTTC. Protein: CASSQPNGNPSYNEQFF. The rearrangement links TRBV3-1 (or the pseudogene TRBV3-2) to TRBJ2-1, with a weak D call TRBD2 (5 bases). V lost 3 bases to trimming and J lost 0 bases, with 15 bases between them. The CDR3 is 17 amino acids. Germline lookup yields CDR1 LGHDT and CDR2 YNNKEL (reference sequence).